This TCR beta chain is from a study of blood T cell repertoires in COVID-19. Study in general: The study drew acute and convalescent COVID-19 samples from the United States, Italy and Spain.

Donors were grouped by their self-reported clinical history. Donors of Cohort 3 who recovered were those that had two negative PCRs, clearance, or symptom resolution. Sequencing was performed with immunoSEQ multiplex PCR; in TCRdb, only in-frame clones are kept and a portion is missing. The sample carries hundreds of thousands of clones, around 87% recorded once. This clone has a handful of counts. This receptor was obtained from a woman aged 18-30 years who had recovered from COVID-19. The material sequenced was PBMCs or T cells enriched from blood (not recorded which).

The CDR3 reads CASSLGEDTEAFF. DNA of the CDR3: TGTGCCAGCAGCTTGGGGGAGGACACTGAAGCTTTCTTT. The V gene is TRBV13, the J gene TRBJ1-1, with TRBD1 as a possible D gene (5 bases). The CDR3 is 13 amino acids. Germline V lookup: CDR1 PRHDT, CDR2 FYEKMQ (reference sequence). V was cut by 3 bases and J by 3 bases, with 8 bases left in between.